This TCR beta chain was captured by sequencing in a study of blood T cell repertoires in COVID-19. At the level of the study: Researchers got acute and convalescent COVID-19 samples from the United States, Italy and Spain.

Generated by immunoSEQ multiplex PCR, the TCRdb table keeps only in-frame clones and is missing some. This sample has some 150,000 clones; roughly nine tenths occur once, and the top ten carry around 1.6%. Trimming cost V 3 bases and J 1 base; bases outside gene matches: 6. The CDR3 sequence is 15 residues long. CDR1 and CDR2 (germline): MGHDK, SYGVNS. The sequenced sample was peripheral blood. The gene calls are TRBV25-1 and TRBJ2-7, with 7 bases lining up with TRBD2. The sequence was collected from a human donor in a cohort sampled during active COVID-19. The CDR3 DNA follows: TGTGCCAGCAGTGACTTTGGACTAGGATCCTACGAGCAGTACTTC. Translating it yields CASSDFGLGSYEQYF.